This entry features one T cell receptor beta chain sequence. Its matching antigen is unknown. Brentuximab vedotin exposure varied, and every patient relapsed after autologous stem cell transplantation. Complete response, partial response or progressive disease made up the best responses. The record originates from a study of PD-1 blockade in classical Hodgkin lymphoma. Study context: Patients were administered nivolumab (3 mg/kg intravenously) every 2 weeks. Study-wide results and limits: Compared with baseline, CD4+ but not CD8+ TCR diversity had risen significantly by C4D1. Newly diagnosed and completely responding patients shared comparable baseline diversity.

Germline assignment: CDR1 LNHDA and CDR2 SQIVND (reference sequence). CDR3 size: 18 residues. J was trimmed by 0 bases and V by 6 bases; bases with no gene match: 13. Assay used: immunoSEQ multiplex PCR; TCRdb lists only in-frame clones, some missing. The sample includes tens of thousands of clones, 75% to 90% of them seen just once. V is TRBV19 and J is TRBJ1-3; 8 bases align to TRBD1. The receptor comes from a human donor with classical Hodgkin lymphoma. The sample consisted of peripheral blood mononuclear cells (PBMCs), taken before the second cycle of nivolumab. CDR3 DNA sequence: TGTGCCAGTAGGACTGGGACAGGAGCAATAATCTCTGGAAACACCATATATTTT. It specifies CASRTGTGAIISGNTIYF.